These 26 T cell receptor beta chains came from one sample sequenced in a study of T-cell memory formation after mild COVID-19. TCRdb reprocessed the 5' RACE reads via MiXCR and lists one record per CDR3 protein. The sample has 120,000 or so distinct CDR3 sequences, roughly 15% seen once. Sequencing used PBMCs or a T cell subset sorted from them (not recorded which). These receptors originate from an adult woman who had mild COVID-19 (a few samples of this study predate the infection). Cell type and time point are not known.

The CDR3 here is CASSRGLELFF. The CDR3 bases are TGTGCCAGCAGTCGGGGGCTAGAGCTGTTTTTT. The chain uses TRBV6-2 or TRBV6-3 and TRBJ2-2; D possibly uses TRBD1 or TRBD2 (6 bases each). Between the trimmed V and J ends, which lost 5 bases and 11 bases, there was a span of 9 bases. Germline CDR1 and CDR2: MNHEY and SVGEGT. The CDR3 is 11 residues long.

In its sample, this clonotype was seen a few times. This sequence joins TRBV23-1 and TRBJ2-2, with 9 bases fitting TRBD1. TRBV23-1 is an ORF, and what it does is uncertain. CDR3 length equals 15 residues. The V gene end was trimmed by 4 bases and the J gene end by 9 bases; junction bases not matched to a gene: 9. In DNA, the CDR3 is TGCGCCAGCAGTCGCCCGGACAGGGGCCACCGGGAGCTGTTTTTT. This codes for CASSRPDRGHRELFF.

The chain joins TRBV20-1 to TRBJ1-1; D remains ambiguous. The CDR3 spans 14 residues. Germline CDR1 reads DFQATT; CDR2 reads SNEGSKA (reference sequence). Trimming removed 4 bases from V and 2 bases from J, with 14 bases in between. The CDR3 region is CSATNNWVNTEAFF. CDR3 in DNA: TGCAGTGCTACAAATAATTGGGTAAACACTGAAGCTTTCTTT.

The CDR3 DNA follows: TGTGCCAGCAGTTTAGCGCTAGGGACAGGGGACCCCGGGGAGCTGTTTTTT. Its translation: CASSLALGTGDPGELFF. The chain is built from TRBV12-3 or TRBV12-4 and TRBJ2-2; 10 positions match TRBD1. V was clipped by 0 bases and J by 6 bases; unmatched bases: 7. This CDR3 contains 17 residues.

At least ten counts were recorded for this clonotype. The chain couples TRBV7-8 to TRBJ2-5, with D perhaps TRBD1 (5 bases). CDR3 length equals 13 residues. V lost 8 bases and J 5 bases, leaving 15 bases between the germline ends. Germline CDR1 reads SGHVS; CDR2 reads FQNEAQ. The CDR3 loop reads CASGAGYRETQYF. The CDR3 bases are TGTGCCAGCGGCGCAGGGTATAGGGAGACCCAGTACTTC.

This chain connects TRBV5-1 to TRBJ2-5, with 8 nucleotides matching TRBD2. The CDR3 covers 14 residues. Trimming at V came to 4 bases and at J to 3 bases, leaving 5 bases not matched to a gene. Germline V gene data show CDR1 as SGHRS and CDR2 as YFSETQ. The chain's CDR3 is CASSPGGEKETQYF. The CDR3, as DNA: TGCGCCAGCAGCCCCGGGGGGGAGAAAGAGACCCAGTACTTC. The variable domain in full, completed from reference TRBV5-1 and TRBJ2-5, reads KAGVTQTPRYLIKTRGQQVTLSCSPISGHRSVSWYQQTPGQGLQFLFEYFSETQRNKGNFPGRFSGRQFSNSRSEMNVSTLELGDSALYLCASSPGGEKETQYFGPGTRLLVL.

The chain links TRBV5-1 to TRBJ2-1; 9 bases are a match to TRBD2. The CDR3 contains 17 residues. V trimming: 3 bases; J trimming: 6 bases; junction bases outside the gene matches: 13. Germline V gene lookup returns CDR1 SGHRS and CDR2 YFSETQ. The CDR3 loop is CASSSYFSGGPTNEQFF. The CDR3 region has the DNA TGCGCCAGCAGCTCGTACTTTAGCGGGGGCCCAACCAATGAGCAGTTCTTC.

The chain couples TRBV24-1 to TRBJ1-2; D call uncertain. The germline V and J ends were trimmed by 2 bases and 4 bases, with 10 bases remaining between them. Looked up from germline, CDR1 is KGHDR and CDR2 is SFDVKD. This CDR3 comprises 14 residues. The CDR3 nucleotides read TGTGCCACCAGTGATTCACAGTTCCGCTATGGCTACACCTTC. Its protein is CATSDSQFRYGYTF.

The genes are TRBV20-1 and TRBJ2-1; 9 positions match TRBD2. Germline CDR1 DFQATT, CDR2 SNEGSKA (reference sequence). The CDR3 runs 19 residues. The V segment lost 3 bases and the J segment 8 bases; nucleotides outside the gene matches: 23. This CDR3 is CSARGFIAGGRALSDEQFF. The DNA of the CDR3 is TGCAGTGCTAGGGGGTTTATAGCTGGCGGGAGGGCCCTTAGCGATGAGCAGTTCTTC.

J is TRBJ2-2 and V is TRBV24-1, with TRBD2 matching over 9 bases. V trimming: 9 bases; J trimming: 2 bases; junction bases outside the gene matches: 6. CDR3 length: 15 amino acids. From germline, CDR1 is KGHDR and CDR2 SFDVKD. DNA of the CDR3: TGTGCCACCCGTGGGGGACTAGCCAACACCGGGGAGCTGTTTTTT. It yields the protein CATRGGLANTGELFF.

This clonotype has more than one count but fewer than ten. The CDR3 protein is CATTSGRTPTDTQYF. For the CDR3, the DNA is TGTGCCACTACTAGCGGGAGGACCCCCACAGATACGCAGTATTTT. The chain employs TRBV24-1 and TRBJ2-3; 12 nucleotides agree with TRBD2. CDR1 is KGHDR and CDR2 is SFDVKD in the germline V gene. The J segment lost 2 bases and the V segment lost 10 bases, leaving 6 bases of the junction unmatched. CDR3 length equals 15 residues.

The chain employs TRBV3-1 and TRBJ2-7; 8 nucleotides match TRBD2. This CDR3 comprises 15 residues. In germline, CDR1 is LGHDT, CDR2 YNNKEL (reference sequence). V lost 5 bases, J lost 5 bases, and 11 bases stayed unmatched. The CDR3 DNA reads TGTGCCAGCAGCGAACTAGGGAGCGGGGGCAACGAGCAGTACTTC. It codes for CASSELGSGGNEQYF.

The sample holds a few counts of this clonotype. The CDR3 is CSARELGNGDRELFF. Written as DNA, the CDR3 is TGCAGTGCTAGAGAACTAGGAAACGGTGACCGGGAGCTGTTTTTT. This chain connects TRBV20-1 to TRBJ2-2; TRBD2 might be the D (5 bases). Germline loops: CDR1 DFQATT, CDR2 SNEGSKA (reference sequence). Trimming left V 0 bases short and J 9 bases short, with 17 bases between. CDR3 size: 15 residues.

This clonotype has only a few counts. The chain has TRBV7-9 and TRBJ1-2; D remains unclear. The CDR3 has 14 amino acids. The germline V and J ends were trimmed by 5 bases and 8 bases, with 18 bases remaining between them. CDR1 SEHNR and CDR2 FQNEAQ come from the germline V gene (reference sequence). The CDR3 DNA sequence: TGTGCCAGCAGCACGGAGGAACCACTAAGGGGCTACACCTTC. The encoded protein is CASSTEEPLRGYTF. The full variable domain, in which reference TRBV7-9 and TRBJ1-2 provide the parts outside the CDR3, is DTGVSQNPRHKITKRGQNVTFRCDPISEHNRLYWYRQTLGQGPEFLTYFQNEAQLEKSRLLSDRFSAERPKGSFSTLEIQRTEQGDSAMYLCASSTEEPLRGYTFGSGTRLTVV.

The chain has TRBV3-1 and TRBJ2-1; 8 bases agree with TRBD2. This CDR3 spans 16 amino acids. From germline, CDR1 is LGHDT and CDR2 YNNKEL (reference sequence). After removal of 1 base from V and 4 bases from J, the junction contained 6 bases not matched to a gene. CDR3 protein: CASSQGRQRGYNEQFF. The CDR3 region has the DNA TGTGCCAGCAGCCAAGGGCGACAGCGGGGGTACAATGAGCAGTTCTTC.

This clonotype came up a few times. V gene TRBV7-9 combines with J gene TRBJ2-2; possibly TRBD1 or TRBD2 for D (5 bases each). Trimming shortened V by 2 bases and J by 5 bases, and 15 bases separated the two germline ends. The CDR3 has 16 residues. Per germline, CDR1 SEHNR and CDR2 FQNEAQ (reference sequence). The CDR3 sequence is CASSLLDTGVTGELFF. The CDR3 DNA reads as TGTGCCAGCAGCTTATTGGACACCGGGGTTACCGGGGAGCTGTTTTTT. Full variable domain (remainder filled in from reference TRBV7-9 and TRBJ2-2): DTGVSQNPRHKITKRGQNVTFRCDPISEHNRLYWYRQTLGQGPEFLTYFQNEAQLEKSRLLSDRFSAERPKGSFSTLEIQRTEQGDSAMYLCASSLLDTGVTGELFFGEGSRLTVL.

There are a few counts of this clonotype. The rearrangement links TRBV6-5 to TRBJ1-5; tentatively, D is TRBD1 (5 bases). The CDR3 spans 14 residues. Germline CDR1 MNHEY, CDR2 SVGAGI. Between the trimmed V and J ends, which lost 2 bases and 7 bases, there was a span of 12 bases. The chain's CDR3 is CASSYGQGGQPQHF. The CDR3 DNA reads TGTGCCAGCAGTTACGGCCAGGGAGGGCAGCCCCAGCATTTT.

As regards this clonotype: Since no conserved phenylalanine or tryptophan closes the CDR3, a read error is the likely cause. This chain joins TRBV5-1 and TRBJ2-7; 11 bases line up with TRBD2. V trimming: 3 bases; J trimming: 2 bases; junction bases outside the gene matches: 4. This CDR3 comprises 15 residues. The germline V gene encodes CDR1 SGHRS and CDR2 YFSETQ. The CDR3 DNA sequence: TGCGCCAGCAGCTCATCTAGCGGGGGGCCCTACGAGCAGTACTTA. Translation: CASSSSSGGPYEQYL.

The chain joins TRBV2 to TRBJ2-1; D not certain. V was pared by 7 bases and J by 3 bases, with 10 bases between. Germline V gene data show CDR1 as SNHLY and CDR2 as FYNNEI. This CDR3 spans 13 amino acids. The CDR3 here is CASKGKDYNEQFF. As DNA, the CDR3 is TGTGCCAGCAAGGGCAAGGACTACAATGAGCAGTTCTTC.

This clonotype showed up many times. V is TRBV5-4 and J is TRBJ2-6, with D possibly matching TRBD2 (5 bases). CDR1 is SGHNT and CDR2 is YYREEE in the germline V gene (reference sequence). CDR3 size: 17 residues. Trimming stripped 0 bases from V and 0 bases from J, with 10 bases between. Here the CDR3 DNA reads TGTGCCAGCAGCTTGGTCGGGGTTGGCTCTGGGGCCAACGTCCTGACTTTC. Encoded protein: CASSLVGVGSGANVLTF.

The chain recombines TRBV6-2 or TRBV6-3 with TRBJ2-3, with 10 bases matching TRBD2. The CDR3 sequence is 17 residues long. Unmatched junction bases numbered 7, after V lost 1 base and J lost 3 bases. Germline V CDR1 and CDR2: MNHEY, SVGEGT. Here the CDR3 reads CASSYFQSSGRTDTQYF. CDR3 sequence (DNA): TGTGCCAGCAGTTACTTCCAATCTAGCGGGAGAACAGATACGCAGTATTTT.

V and J are TRBV5-5 and TRBJ2-7, with 8 nucleotides matching TRBD1. CDR3 length: 15 residues. Germline trimming cut 5 bases from V and 4 bases from J; bases unmatched to any gene: 11. From germline, CDR1 is SGHKS and CDR2 YYEKEE (reference sequence). CDR3 residues: CASSLAGTGSYEQYF. The CDR3 DNA sequence: TGTGCCAGCAGTTTAGCCGGGACAGGTAGTTACGAGCAGTACTTC.

The genes are TRBV7-9 and TRBJ2-3, with 9 bases lining up with TRBD2. From germline, CDR1 is SEHNR and CDR2 FQNEAQ (reference sequence). The CDR3 length is 16 residues. J lost 2 bases, V lost 1 base, and 4 bases had no gene match. CDR3 sequence: CASSLGLAGTTDTQYF. The DNA for the CDR3 is TGTGCCAGCAGCTTAGGCCTAGCGGGGACCACAGATACGCAGTATTTT.

In its sample, this clonotype was seen a few times. The chain joins TRBV5-4 to TRBJ2-1; TRBD2 aligns across 14 bases. J was trimmed by 3 bases and V by 6 bases; bases with no gene match: 5. Germline CDR1 is SGHNT and CDR2 is YYREEE (reference sequence). This CDR3 spans 16 amino acids. The CDR3 sequence is CASTLGTSGGYNEQFF. CDR3 nucleotide sequence: TGTGCCAGCACCCTGGGGACTAGCGGGGGCTACAATGAGCAGTTCTTC.

The genes are TRBV28 and TRBJ1-1; unclear D gene. Deletions cut 4 bases from V and 0 bases from J, with 15 bases between. This CDR3 contains 16 residues. Germline CDR1 is MDHEN and CDR2 is SYDVKM. CDR3 nucleotides: TGTGCCAGCAGTTCACCGGACGGCTCCATGAACACTGAAGCTTTCTTT. Translation gives CASSSPDGSMNTEAFF.

The chain couples TRBV5-1 to TRBJ2-1; TRBD2 matches at 11 bases. The trim removed 5 bases at V and 5 bases at J, leaving 6 bases unmatched. This CDR3 spans 15 amino acids. The germline V gene encodes CDR1 SGHRS and CDR2 YFSETQ. Here the CDR3 DNA reads TGCGCCAGCAGTCCGACTAGCGGGGTGGACAATGAGCAGTTCTTC. Amino acid sequence: CASSPTSGVDNEQFF.